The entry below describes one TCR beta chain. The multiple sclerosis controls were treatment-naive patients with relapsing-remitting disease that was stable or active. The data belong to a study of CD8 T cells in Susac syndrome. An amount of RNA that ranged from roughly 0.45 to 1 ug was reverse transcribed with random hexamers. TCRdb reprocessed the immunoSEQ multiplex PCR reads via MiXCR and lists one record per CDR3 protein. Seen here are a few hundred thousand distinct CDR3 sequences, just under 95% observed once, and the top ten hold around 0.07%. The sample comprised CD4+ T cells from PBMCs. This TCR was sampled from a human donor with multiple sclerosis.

CDR3: CASSLDVRRADTQYF. The CDR3 DNA is TGTGCCAGCAGCTTGGATGTCAGGAGGGCGGATACGCAGTATTTT. The rearrangement joins TRBV11-2 to TRBJ2-3; maybe TRBD2 (6 bases). V dropped 3 bases and J dropped 6 bases, with 16 bases sitting between them. CDR1 SGHAT and CDR2 FQNNGV come from the germline V gene. The CDR3 loop spans 15 amino acids.